The 10 T cell receptor beta chains below come from one sample, sequenced in a study of graft-versus-host responses after intestinal transplantation. No antigen has been assigned to these receptors. Repertoires were generated with immunoSEQ multiplex PCR, while TCRdb's copy carries only in-frame clones and drops some. The sample lists about 120,000 clones, just under 95% occurring once. The material was unstimulated CD4+ T cells sorted from spleen or lymph node cells, obtained before intestinal transplant. Receptors originate from a human donor who received an intestinal transplant.

The CDR3 region has the DNA TGTGCCAGCTCCCCCCCTCTTTCGTACGAGCAGTACTTC. Amino acids: CASSPPLSYEQYF. This chain uses TRBV28 with TRBJ2-7, with D unresolved. The V end lost 8 bases, the J end lost 4 bases, and 15 bases lay between the germline ends. Germline V gives CDR1 MDHEN, CDR2 SYDVKM. The CDR3 is 13 amino acids.

This clone came up once. The gene calls are TRBV29-1 and TRBJ2-5; D may match TRBD1 or TRBD2 (5 bases each). Between the trimmed V and J ends, which lost 5 bases and 4 bases, there was a span of 8 bases. The CDR3 loop spans 11 amino acids. Germline CDR1 reads SQVTM; CDR2 reads ANQGSEA. The CDR3 nucleotides read TGCAGCGTTCTTGGGGGAGAGACCCAGTACTTC. Translating it yields CSVLGGETQYF. Looking up the rest from reference TRBV29-1 and TRBJ2-5 gives the full variable domain: SAVISQKPSRDICQRGTSLTIQCQVDSQVTMMFWYRQQPGQSLTLIATANQGSEATYESGFVIDKFPISRPNLTFSTLTVSNMSPEDSSIYLCSVLGGETQYFGPGTRLLVL.

The chain recombines TRBV30 with TRBJ1-5, with TRBD1 as a possible D gene (5 bases). The CDR3 runs 14 residues. Germline V CDR1 and CDR2: GTSNPN, SVGIG (reference sequence). The V end lost 5 bases, the J end lost 0 bases, and 11 bases lay between the germline ends. The CDR3 sequence: CAWSGADSNQPQHF. The DNA of the CDR3 is TGTGCCTGGTCTGGGGCCGATAGCAATCAGCCCCAGCATTTT.

This clone was detected only once. J is TRBJ2-7 and V is TRBV28; D ambiguous. The CDR3 is made up of 11 amino acids. V shed 3 bases and J shed 7 bases, with 7 bases lying between them. The V gene's germline CDR1 is MDHEN and CDR2 SYDVKM. The CDR3 coding sequence is TGTGCCAGCAGTTTCCTCGGAGAGCAGTACTTC. Protein: CASSFLGEQYF.

The chain combines TRBV7-3 with TRBJ1-1, with D unresolved. The CDR3 is made up of 16 amino acids. V was clipped by 0 bases and J by 4 bases, with 15 bases between them. Germline V gene lookup returns CDR1 SGHTA and CDR2 FQGTGA. In DNA, the CDR3 is TGTGCCAGCAGCTTAACGCCGGTGCTCGTCGGCACTGAAGCTTTCTTT. It specifies CASSLTPVLVGTEAFF. Based on the CDR3 plus reference TRBV7-3 and TRBJ1-1, the full variable domain is GAGVSQTPSNKVTEKGKYVELRCDPISGHTALYWYRQSLGQGPEFLIYFQGTGAADDSGLPNDRFFAVRPEGSVSTLKIQRTERGDSAVYLCASSLTPVLVGTEAFFGQGTRLTVV.

The J gene is TRBJ2-1, the V gene TRBV10-1; the D call may be TRBD1 or TRBD2 (5 bases each). Trimming left V 3 bases short and J 7 bases short, with 16 bases between. Germline CDR1 and CDR2: WNHNN and SYGVQD (reference sequence). CDR3 length equals 15 residues. The CDR3 sequence: CASSDNSVRGNEQFF. The DNA of the CDR3 is TGCGCCAGCAGTGATAATAGCGTGAGGGGAAATGAGCAGTTCTTC.

The chain combines TRBV6-5 with TRBJ2-7; possibly TRBD1 for D (5 bases). With 0 bases removed from V and 7 bases from J, the gap between germline ends came to 13 bases. This CDR3 comprises 14 residues. Per the germline V gene, CDR1 is MNHEY and CDR2 is SVGAGI. CDR3 protein: CASSYSDSPGEQYF. In nucleotides, the CDR3 is TGTGCCAGCAGTTACTCCGACAGCCCTGGTGAGCAGTACTTC.

The chain uses TRBV30 and TRBJ2-3; possibly TRBD1 or TRBD2 for D (5 bases each). The CDR3 extends over 14 amino acids. V lost 8 bases to trimming and J lost 4 bases, with 19 bases between them. Germline values: CDR1 GTSNPN, CDR2 SVGIG (reference sequence). CDR3 protein: CAGDANLLSDTQYF. As DNA, the CDR3 is TGTGCCGGGGACGCCAACCTTCTGTCAGATACGCAGTATTTT.

V and J are TRBV6-5 and TRBJ2-7, with D perhaps matching TRBD2 (6 bases). The V end was cut by 5 bases, the J end by 2 bases, with 10 bases between. Germline V gene sequence: CDR1 MNHEY, CDR2 SVGAGI. CDR3 length: 13 amino acids. The CDR3 reads CASSHSGAYEQYF. CDR3 coding DNA: TGTGCCAGCAGTCATAGCGGCGCCTACGAGCAGTACTTC.

J is TRBJ2-3 and V is TRBV7-3; no clear D gene. The V end lost 5 bases, the J end lost 2 bases, and 20 bases lay between the germline ends. This CDR3 is 17 amino acids long. The V gene's germline CDR1 is SGHTA and CDR2 FQGTGA. The CDR3 DNA sequence: TGTGCCAGCAGCCTCTGGTTGAACCTCGGTATCACAGATACGCAGTATTTT. Translating gives CASSLWLNLGITDTQYF.